This is a list of T cell receptor beta chains from one sample in a study of Graves' ophthalmopathy and Graves' hyperthyroidism. TCRdb passed the multiplex PCR reads through MiXCR, listing each CDR3 protein once. The repertoire holds hundreds of thousands of distinct CDR3 sequences, more than 40% seen once, with about 3.3% in the top ten. Sequencing was done on a sample of peripheral blood. The receptors derive from an adult man with Graves' ophthalmopathy. Each CDR3 is given with its conserved first and last residue. The order of the fields is clone size, V gene, J gene, D gene, CDR3 DNA, CDR3 protein. A D gene is named only where the DNA matches it firmly. A row's size may be missing; if present it is once, few, many or a size class.

.	TRBV10-3	TRBJ1-1	TRBD1	TGTGCCAGCAGCCGGACAGGGGGGGCTGAAGCTTTCTTT	CASSRTGGAEAFF
.	TRBV19	TRBJ1-5	.	TGTGCCAGTAGATTATCACTGGACTATGGCAATCAGCCCCAGCATTTT	CASRLSLDYGNQPQHF
many	TRBV7-2	TRBJ2-7	.	TGTGCCAGCACCATCGGCCCAGGGTCCTACGAGCAGTACTTC	CASTIGPGSYEQYF
many	TRBV4-3	TRBJ2-7	TRBD2	TGCGCCAGCAGCCAAGGTAGCGGGGACCACTACGAGCAGTACTTC	CASSQGSGDHYEQYF
many	TRBV24-1	TRBJ1-2	.	TGTGCCACCAGTGATTCCGGAAGTAACTATGGCTACACCTTC	CATSDSGSNYGYTF
many	TRBV12-3/TRBV12-4	TRBJ1-6	.	TGTGCCAGCCTCGGGGGGGGCTCGGAGACCCTCCACTTT	CASLGGGSETLHF
.	TRBV2	TRBJ1-1	.	TGTGCCAGCAGGGGGGGATGGCAAGCTTTCTTT	CASRGGWQAFF
few	TRBV7-7	TRBJ2-1	.	TGTGCCAGCAGCCCCCCAGGGAATGAGCAGTTCTTC	CASSPPGNEQFF
many	TRBV7-2	TRBJ2-5	.	TGTGCCAGCAGCGGGTGGGCTAGCTTTCCAGGGGAGACCCAGTACTTC	CASSGWASFPGETQYF
.	TRBV12-3/TRBV12-4	TRBJ1-2	.	TGTGCCAGCAGTTTAGGGAAGGGAGGGAACTATGGCTACACCTTC	CASSLGKGGNYGYTF
once	TRBV12-3/TRBV12-4	TRBJ1-5	.	TGTGCCAGCAGTAGACAGGTTCTTAGCAATCAGCCCCAGCATTTT	CASSRQVLSNQPQHF
.	TRBV2	TRBJ2-7	TRBD1	TGTGCCAGCAGTCGGGACAGACCTAGCTCCTACGAGCAGTACTTC	CASSRDRPSSYEQYF
.	TRBV7-2	TRBJ1-6	.	TGTGCCAGCAGCTTAAGTATGGAGGGGGCACCCCTCCACTTT	CASSLSMEGAPLHF
many	TRBV4-1	TRBJ1-2	.	TGCGCCAGCAGTCAAGAGGCAATGTATGGCTACACCTTC	CASSQEAMYGYTF
medium-sized	TRBV29-1	TRBJ2-2	.	TGCAGCGTTGACGATCCCATAACCGGGGAGCTGTTTTTT	CSVDDPITGELFF
.	TRBV19	TRBJ1-6	.	TGTGCCAGTAGCGGATGGGCTTATAATTCACCCCTCCACTTT	CASSGWAYNSPLHF
many	TRBV2	TRBJ2-5	.	TGTGCCAGCAGTGAAGGAGTGAGGCCGGAGACCCAGTACTTC	CASSEGVRPETQYF
many	TRBV12-3/TRBV12-4	TRBJ2-6	.	TGTGCCAGCAGTCTGTCCCTAGGGACTCTCTCTGGGGCCAACGTCCTGACTTTC	CASSLSLGTLSGANVLTF